This T cell receptor beta chain came from a study of shared T cell receptors in the human thymus. TCRdb keeps only in-frame clones here, not all; method: immunoSEQ multiplex PCR. The sample shows 600,000 or so clones, around 87% of them seen only once. The V gene's germline CDR1 is MRHNA and CDR2 SNTAGT. J gave up 4 bases and V 5 bases, and 14 bases lay outside the gene matches. This CDR3 contains 17 residues. This sample was also put to use in a study of human thymus T cells. That paper states: Resections obtained during corrective heart surgery supplied the thymus tissue.

The chain uses TRBV6-4 and TRBJ1-2; 9 bases align to TRBD1. Sequenced input: thymocytes. The origin of this receptor is a boy younger than two with a congenital heart defect. CDR3 protein: CASSTLTPPTGGYGYTF. The DNA for the CDR3 is TGTGCCAGCAGTACCCTGACACCTCCGACAGGGGGCTATGGCTACACCTTC.